This TCR beta chain originates from a study of T-cell reconstitution after alpha-beta-depleted transplantation in children. The library targeted TCRbeta and was prepared with unique molecular identifiers. TCRdb passed the PCR reads through MiXCR, listing each CDR3 protein once. The table has around 400,000 distinct CDR3 sequences, roughly a tenth seen once. V lost 5 bases, J lost 3 bases, and 7 bases stayed unmatched. This CDR3 is 15 amino acids long. Germline lookup yields CDR1 SGHAT and CDR2 FQNNGV. The input for sequencing was PBMCs from the stem cell graft donor, taken from the stem cell graft. The chain couples TRBV11-2 to TRBJ2-3, with 8 bases aligning to TRBD1. The sequence was collected from a human donor who donated a stem cell graft to a child with acute myeloid leukemia. CDR3 DNA sequence: TGTGCCAGCAGCCGAACCAGGGGGCCAACAGATACGCAGTATTTT. Its translation: CASSRTRGPTDTQYF.